The entry that follows covers one T cell receptor (beta chain) sequence. TCRbeta library construction was performed incorporating unique molecular identifiers. TCRdb used MiXCR to reprocess the PCR reads, holding one entry per CDR3 protein. The sample lists hundreds of thousands of distinct CDR3 sequences; 25% were seen once. This sample stems from a study of T-cell reconstitution after alpha-beta-depleted transplantation in children. The CDR3 length is 19 residues. From germline, CDR1 is MDHEN and CDR2 SYDVKM. With 3 bases clipped from V and 2 bases from J, the junction kept 14 bases outside the gene matches.

Sequencing used PBMCs, obtained before TCRalphabeta/CD19-depleted stem cell transplant. The chain recombines TRBV28 with TRBJ2-3, with 10 positions matching TRBD1. This receptor was identified in a girl aged 2 to 9 with Fanconi anemia, due to receive a stem cell transplant. The CDR3 DNA is TGTGCCAGCAGTTTCCCCTTTTTCGGACAGGGGGGGGTCACAGATACGCAGTATTTT. Residues: CASSFPFFGQGGVTDTQYF.